This is a list of T cell receptor beta chains from one sample in a study of T-cell reconstitution after alpha-beta-depleted transplantation in children. TCRdb processed the PCR reads anew with MiXCR; each CDR3 protein has one entry. The sample yields about 170,000 distinct CDR3 sequences, roughly 11% seen once. The material was PBMCs, obtained before TCRalphabeta/CD19-depleted stem cell transplant. These receptors were taken from a boy younger than 10 with acute myeloid leukemia, due to receive a stem cell transplant. CDR3s include the opening cysteine and the closing phenylalanine or tryptophan.

J gene,CDR3 length,V gene,CDR3 protein
TRBJ2-3,13,TRBV28,CASSLIPGGTQYF
TRBJ2-1,21,TRBV10-2,CASSEAIRAPTSGSSYNEQFF
TRBJ1-6,15,TRBV5-1,CASSLNRVYNSPLHF
TRBJ2-5,14,TRBV20-1,CSARVQGRAETQYF
TRBJ2-3,16,TRBV5-1,CASRTGTSGGRGTQYF
TRBJ1-2,15,TRBV15,CATSIHPTGGFGYTF
TRBJ2-1,15,TRBV18,CASSPPGQGANEQFF
TRBJ1-5,13,TRBV10-3,CAIASREAEPQHF
TRBJ2-2,16,TRBV9,CASSVGVVVNTGELFF
TRBJ2-4,13,TRBV30,CAWSETGPNIQYF
TRBJ2-3,15,TRBV24-1,CATSDARGRADTQYF
TRBJ2-7,15,TRBV28,CASSFPGTGRGEQYF
TRBJ2-1,16,TRBV11-2,CASSLTRAGSYNEQFF
TRBJ2-3,14,TRBV12-3/TRBV12-4,CASSLGLGADTQYF
TRBJ2-7,13,TRBV29-1,CSVSGLAGYEQYF
TRBJ1-2,13,TRBV12-3/TRBV12-4,CASSADSPLGYTF
TRBJ1-5,15,TRBV19,CASTMTGWGNQPQHF
TRBJ2-7,15,TRBV20-1,CSARDGASGKYEQYF
TRBJ2-3,15,TRBV15,CATSRSGGSADTQYF
TRBJ2-7,15,TRBV12-3/TRBV12-4,CASSQNWMGSYEQYF
TRBJ1-5,14,TRBV7-9,CASSGGTGDQPQHF
TRBJ2-2,17,TRBV10-3,CAISPTSGRGNTGELFF
TRBJ2-7,14,TRBV3-1,CASSPRGDSYEQYF
TRBJ2-2,16,TRBV5-1,CASSFLAATNTGELFF
TRBJ1-2,16,TRBV7-9,CASSLVYRGGNYGYTF
TRBJ1-2,13,TRBV10-3,CAISGDSNYGYTF
TRBJ2-1,15,TRBV18,CASSPTAGSFAEQFF
TRBJ1-5,17,TRBV15,CATSRRAGGYSNQPQHF
TRBJ2-2,16,TRBV5-1,CASSRGLEWLTGELFF
TRBJ2-5,11,TRBV27,CASSEGETQYF
TRBJ2-7,13,TRBV29-1,CSVRFPGPYEQYF
TRBJ2-7,14,TRBV9,CASSIDRLIYEQYF
TRBJ2-5,15,TRBV20-1,CSARATGTGTETQYF
TRBJ1-2,14,TRBV27,CASSYYGPNYGYTF
TRBJ2-7,12,TRBV19,CASSIPGYEQYF
TRBJ2-3,15,TRBV5-1,CASSLLGGTTDTQYF
TRBJ2-3,11,TRBV29-1,CTGGASYTQYF
TRBJ2-1,16,TRBV7-8,CASSLARQIKYNEQFF
TRBJ2-5,15,TRBV18,CASSPSGGHRETQYF
TRBJ1-1,14,TRBV20-1,CSAKGVGGDTEAFF
TRBJ2-1,15,TRBV5-1,CASSLVASGNNEQFF
TRBJ2-1,16,TRBV10-3,CAISESGTGGWDEQFF
TRBJ2-7,13,TRBV25-1,CASSEQGPSLQYF